The clone carrying this T cell receptor (beta chain) has a count of ten or more. TCR beta CDR3 regions were amplified from RNA transcripts. TCR CDR3 regions were first amplified by RT-PCR with HTBI primers. A single record per CDR3 protein comes from TCRdb applying MiXCR to the multiplex PCR reads. The sample shows about 340,000 distinct CDR3 sequences, 20% to 25% of them seen only once. These data originate in a study of T cells in Graves' hyperthyroidism and ophthalmopathy. Based on clinical symptoms, serum thyroxine and TRAb, thyroid ultrasound and orbital computed tomography, diagnoses were reached. The sample was blood. The sequence was obtained from a woman between 50 and 59 years old with Graves' hyperthyroidism.

In DNA, the CDR3 is TGTGCCAGCAGCCAGGGGGTAGCGGCCAATCTAGATACGCAGTATTTT. Protein: CASSQGVAANLDTQYF. V gene TRBV7-2 combines with J gene TRBJ2-3, with D possibly matching TRBD1 (7 bases). The CDR3 runs to 16 residues. Trimming left V 5 bases short and J 5 bases short, with 20 bases between. CDR1 SGHTA and CDR2 FQGNSA come from the germline V gene.